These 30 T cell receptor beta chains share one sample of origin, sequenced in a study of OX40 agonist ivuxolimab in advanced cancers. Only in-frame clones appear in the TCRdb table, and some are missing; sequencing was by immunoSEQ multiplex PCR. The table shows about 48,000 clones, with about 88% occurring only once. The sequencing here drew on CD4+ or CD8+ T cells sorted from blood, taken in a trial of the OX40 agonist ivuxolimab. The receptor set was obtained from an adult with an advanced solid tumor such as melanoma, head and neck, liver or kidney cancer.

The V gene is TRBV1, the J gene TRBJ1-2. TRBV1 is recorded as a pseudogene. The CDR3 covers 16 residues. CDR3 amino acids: CTSRRACVRKTYGYTF. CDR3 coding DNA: TGCACCAGCAGGCGCGCCTGTGTGCGAAAGACCTATGGCTACACCTTC.

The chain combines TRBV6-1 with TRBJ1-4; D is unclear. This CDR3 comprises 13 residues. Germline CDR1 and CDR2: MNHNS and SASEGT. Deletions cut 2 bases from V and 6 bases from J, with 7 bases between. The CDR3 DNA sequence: TGTGCCAGCAGTGAAAGTCGGGATGAAAAACTGTTTTTT. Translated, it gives CASSESRDEKLFF.

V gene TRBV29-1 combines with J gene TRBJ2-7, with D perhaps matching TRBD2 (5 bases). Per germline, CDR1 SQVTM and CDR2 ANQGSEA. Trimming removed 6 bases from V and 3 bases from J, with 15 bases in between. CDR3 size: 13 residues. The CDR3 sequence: CSVDGVGSYEQYF. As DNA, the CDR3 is TGCAGCGTCGACGGGGTAGGGAGCTACGAGCAGTACTTC.

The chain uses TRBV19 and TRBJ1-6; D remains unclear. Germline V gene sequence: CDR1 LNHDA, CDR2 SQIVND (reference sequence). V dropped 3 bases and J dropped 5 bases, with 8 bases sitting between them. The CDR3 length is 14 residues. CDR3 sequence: CASSIFKNNSPLHF. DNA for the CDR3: TGTGCCAGTAGTATCTTTAAAAATAATTCACCCCTCCACTTT.

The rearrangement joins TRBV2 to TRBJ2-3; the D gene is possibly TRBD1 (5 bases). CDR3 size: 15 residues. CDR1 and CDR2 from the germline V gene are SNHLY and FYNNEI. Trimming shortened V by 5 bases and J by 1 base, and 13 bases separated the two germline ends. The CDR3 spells CASSPQGRGTDTQYF. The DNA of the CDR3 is TGTGCCAGCAGTCCCCAGGGTAGGGGCACAGATACGCAGTATTTT.

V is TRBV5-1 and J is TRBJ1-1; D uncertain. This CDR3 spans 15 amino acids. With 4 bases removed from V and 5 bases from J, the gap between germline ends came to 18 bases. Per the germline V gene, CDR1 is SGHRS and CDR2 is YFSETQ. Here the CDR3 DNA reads TGCGCCAGCAGCGTCACTACTAATGAGTGGACTGAAGCTTTCTTT. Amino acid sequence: CASSVTTNEWTEAFF.

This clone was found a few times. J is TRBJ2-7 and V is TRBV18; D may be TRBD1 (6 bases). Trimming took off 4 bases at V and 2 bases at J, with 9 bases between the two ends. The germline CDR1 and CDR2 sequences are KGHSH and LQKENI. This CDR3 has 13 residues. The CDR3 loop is CASSRDTPYEQYF. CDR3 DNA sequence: TGTGCCAGCTCACGGGACACCCCCTACGAGCAGTACTTC.

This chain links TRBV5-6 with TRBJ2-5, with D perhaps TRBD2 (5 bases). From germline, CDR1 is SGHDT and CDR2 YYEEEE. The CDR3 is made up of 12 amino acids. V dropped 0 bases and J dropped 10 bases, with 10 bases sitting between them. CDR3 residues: CASSLASGFQYF. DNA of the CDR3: TGTGCCAGCAGCTTGGCCTCGGGATTCCAGTACTTC.

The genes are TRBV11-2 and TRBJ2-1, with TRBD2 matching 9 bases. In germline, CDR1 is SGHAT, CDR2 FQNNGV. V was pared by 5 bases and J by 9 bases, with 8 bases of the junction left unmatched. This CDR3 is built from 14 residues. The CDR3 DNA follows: TGTGCCAGCAGCCTAGCGGGGAGGGAGATTGAGCAGTTCTTC. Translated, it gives CASSLAGREIEQFF.

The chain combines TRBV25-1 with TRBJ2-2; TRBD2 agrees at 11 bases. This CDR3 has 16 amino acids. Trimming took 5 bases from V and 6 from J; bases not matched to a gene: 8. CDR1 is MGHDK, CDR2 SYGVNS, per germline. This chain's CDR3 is CASSSPGTSGAGELFF. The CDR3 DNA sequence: TGTGCCAGCAGTAGCCCCGGGACTAGCGGCGCCGGGGAGCTGTTTTTT. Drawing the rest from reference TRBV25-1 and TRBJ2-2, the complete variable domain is EADIYQTPRYLVIGTGKKITLECSQTMGHDKMYWYQQDPGMELHLIHYSYGVNSTEKGDLSSESTVSRIRTEHFPLTLESARPSHTSQYLCASSSPGTSGAGELFFGEGSRLTVL.

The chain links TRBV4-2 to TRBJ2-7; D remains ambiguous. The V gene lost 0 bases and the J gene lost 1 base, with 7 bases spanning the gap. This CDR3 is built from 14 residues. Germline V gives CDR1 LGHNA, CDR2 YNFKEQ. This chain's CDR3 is CASSQELVSYEQYF. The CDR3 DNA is TGTGCCAGCAGCCAAGAGTTAGTTTCCTACGAGCAGTACTTC.

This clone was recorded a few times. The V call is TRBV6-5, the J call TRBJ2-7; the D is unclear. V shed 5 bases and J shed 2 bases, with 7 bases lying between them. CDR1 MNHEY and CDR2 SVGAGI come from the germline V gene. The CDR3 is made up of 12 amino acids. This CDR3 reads CASSTLTYEQYF. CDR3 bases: TGTGCCAGCAGTACACTAACCTACGAGCAGTACTTC.

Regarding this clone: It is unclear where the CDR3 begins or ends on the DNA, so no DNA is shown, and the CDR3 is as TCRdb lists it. This chain's CDR3 is CASSVVGQGAEKYF. The chain uses TRBV9 and TRBJ2-7; TRBD1, as called in the table, went unchecked against the DNA. The CDR3 totals 14 residues, both ends included. Germline V lookup: CDR1 SGDLS, CDR2 YYNGEE.

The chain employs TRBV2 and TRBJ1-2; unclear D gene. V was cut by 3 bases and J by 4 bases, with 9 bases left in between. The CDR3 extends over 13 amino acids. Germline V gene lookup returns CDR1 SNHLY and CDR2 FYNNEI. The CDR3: CASSDGNVYGYTF. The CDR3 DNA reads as TGTGCCAGCAGTGACGGAAACGTCTATGGCTACACCTTC.

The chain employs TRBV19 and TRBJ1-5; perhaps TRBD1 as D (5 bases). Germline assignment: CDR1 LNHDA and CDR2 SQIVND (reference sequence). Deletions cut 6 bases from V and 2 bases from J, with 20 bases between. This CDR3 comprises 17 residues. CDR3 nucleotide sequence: TGTGCCAGTAGGACCTCGCTGTCCCGAGGGGGCAATCAGCCCCAGCATTTT. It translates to CASRTSLSRGGNQPQHF.

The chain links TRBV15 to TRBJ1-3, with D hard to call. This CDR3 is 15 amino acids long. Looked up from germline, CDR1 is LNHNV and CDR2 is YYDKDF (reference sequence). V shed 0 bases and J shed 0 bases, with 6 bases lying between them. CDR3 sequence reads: CATSRDRASGNTIYF. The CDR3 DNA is TGTGCCACCAGCAGAGACAGAGCCTCTGGAAACACCATATATTTT.

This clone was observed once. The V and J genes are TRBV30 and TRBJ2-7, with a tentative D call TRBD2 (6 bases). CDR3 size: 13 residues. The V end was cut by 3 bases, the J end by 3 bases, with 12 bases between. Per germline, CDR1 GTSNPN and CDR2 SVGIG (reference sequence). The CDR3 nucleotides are TGTGCCTGGAGCCGGGGAGGAAGCTACGAGCAGTACTTC. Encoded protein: CAWSRGGSYEQYF.

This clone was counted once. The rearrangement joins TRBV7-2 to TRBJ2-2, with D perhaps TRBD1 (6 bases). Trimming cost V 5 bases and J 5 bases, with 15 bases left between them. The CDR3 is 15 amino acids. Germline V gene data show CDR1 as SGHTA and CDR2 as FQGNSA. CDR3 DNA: TGTGCCAGCAGCGCGACAGGTCAGGGGACCGGGGAGCTGTTTTTT. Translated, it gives CASSATGQGTGELFF.

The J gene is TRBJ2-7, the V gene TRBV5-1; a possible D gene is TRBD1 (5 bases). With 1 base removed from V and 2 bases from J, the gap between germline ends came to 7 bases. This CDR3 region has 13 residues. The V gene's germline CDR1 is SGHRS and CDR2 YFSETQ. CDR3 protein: CASSLSRAYEQYF. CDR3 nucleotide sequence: TGCGCCAGCAGCTTGTCCAGGGCCTACGAGCAGTACTTC.

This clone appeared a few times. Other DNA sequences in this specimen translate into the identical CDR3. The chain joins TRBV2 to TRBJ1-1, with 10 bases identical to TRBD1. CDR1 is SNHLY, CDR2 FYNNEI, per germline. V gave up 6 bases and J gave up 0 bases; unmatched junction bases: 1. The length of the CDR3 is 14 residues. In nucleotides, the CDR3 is TGTGCCAGCAGCGGGACAGGGGTGAACACTGAAGCTTTCTTT. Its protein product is CASSGTGVNTEAFF.

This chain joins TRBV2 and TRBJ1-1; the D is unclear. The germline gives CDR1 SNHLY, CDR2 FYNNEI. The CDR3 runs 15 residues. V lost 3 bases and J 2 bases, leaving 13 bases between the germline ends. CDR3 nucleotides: TGTGCCAGCAGTGATTGGGTCAGGTTTAACACTGAAGCTTTCTTT. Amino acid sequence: CASSDWVRFNTEAFF.

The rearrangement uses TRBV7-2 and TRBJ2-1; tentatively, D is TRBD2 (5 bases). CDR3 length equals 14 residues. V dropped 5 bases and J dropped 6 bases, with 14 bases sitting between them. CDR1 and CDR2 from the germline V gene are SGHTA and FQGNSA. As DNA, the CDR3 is TGTGCCAGCAGCCTACGATTACGGGGCAATGAGCAGTTCTTC. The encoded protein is CASSLRLRGNEQFF.

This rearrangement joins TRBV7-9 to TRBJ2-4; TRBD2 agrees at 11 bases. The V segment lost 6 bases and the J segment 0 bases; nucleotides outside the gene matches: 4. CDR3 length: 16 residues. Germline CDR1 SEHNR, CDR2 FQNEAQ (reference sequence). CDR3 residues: CASSTGLAVAKNIQYF. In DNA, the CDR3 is TGTGCCAGCAGTACGGGACTAGCGGTAGCCAAAAACATTCAGTACTTC.

CDR3 bases: TGTGCCAGCAGTGGTCTAACGAGCACAGATACGCAGTATTTT. Its translation: CASSGLTSTDTQYF. The V gene is TRBV2, the J gene TRBJ2-3; no reliable D call. Looked up from germline, CDR1 is SNHLY and CDR2 is FYNNEI. The germline V and J ends were trimmed by 4 bases and 0 bases, with 8 bases remaining between them. The CDR3 contains 14 residues. Supplemented by reference TRBV2 and TRBJ2-3, the full variable domain reads EPEVTQTPSHQVTQMGQEVILRCVPISNHLYFYWYRQILGQKVEFLVSFYNNEISEKSEIFDDQFSVERPDGSNFTLKIRSTKLEDSAMYFCASSGLTSTDTQYFGPGTRLTVL.

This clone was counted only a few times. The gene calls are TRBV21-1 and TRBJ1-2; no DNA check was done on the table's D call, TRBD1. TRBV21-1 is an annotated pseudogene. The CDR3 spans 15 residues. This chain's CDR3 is CASSGWTGEIYGYTF. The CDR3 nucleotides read TGTGCCAGCAGCGGGTGGACAGGGGAAATCTATGGCTACACCTTC.

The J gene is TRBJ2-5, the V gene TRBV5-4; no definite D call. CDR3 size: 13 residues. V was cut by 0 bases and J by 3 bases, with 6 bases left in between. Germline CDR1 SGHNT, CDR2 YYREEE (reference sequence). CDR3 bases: TGTGCCAGCAGCTTGGGCAGAGAAGAGACCCAGTACTTC. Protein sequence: CASSLGREETQYF.

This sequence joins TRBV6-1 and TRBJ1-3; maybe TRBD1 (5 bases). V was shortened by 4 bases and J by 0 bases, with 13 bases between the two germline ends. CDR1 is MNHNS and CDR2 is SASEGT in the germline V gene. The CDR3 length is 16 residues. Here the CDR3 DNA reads TGTGCCAGCAGTGGGGACCTAACTGGCTCTGGAAACACCATATATTTT. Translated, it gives CASSGDLTGSGNTIYF.

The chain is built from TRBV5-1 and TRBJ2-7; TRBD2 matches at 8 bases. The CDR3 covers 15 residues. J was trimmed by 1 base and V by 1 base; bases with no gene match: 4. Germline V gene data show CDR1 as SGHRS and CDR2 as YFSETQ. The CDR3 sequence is CASSLSPSGSYEQYF. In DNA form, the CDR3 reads TGCGCCAGCAGCTTGTCGCCTAGCGGGTCCTACGAGCAGTACTTC.

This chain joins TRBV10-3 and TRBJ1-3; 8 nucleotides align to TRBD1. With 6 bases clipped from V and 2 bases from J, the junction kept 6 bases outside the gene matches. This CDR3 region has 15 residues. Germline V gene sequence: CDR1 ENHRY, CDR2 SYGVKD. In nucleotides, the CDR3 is TGTGCCATCAGCCAGACAGGGGCGGCTGGAAACACCATATATTTT. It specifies CAISQTGAAGNTIYF.

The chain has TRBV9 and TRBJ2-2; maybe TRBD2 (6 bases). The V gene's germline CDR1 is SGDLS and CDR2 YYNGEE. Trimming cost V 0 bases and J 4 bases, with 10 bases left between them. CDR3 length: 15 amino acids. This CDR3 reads CASSVVTAGTGELFF. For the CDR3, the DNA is TGTGCCAGCAGCGTAGTCACAGCGGGCACCGGGGAGCTGTTTTTT.